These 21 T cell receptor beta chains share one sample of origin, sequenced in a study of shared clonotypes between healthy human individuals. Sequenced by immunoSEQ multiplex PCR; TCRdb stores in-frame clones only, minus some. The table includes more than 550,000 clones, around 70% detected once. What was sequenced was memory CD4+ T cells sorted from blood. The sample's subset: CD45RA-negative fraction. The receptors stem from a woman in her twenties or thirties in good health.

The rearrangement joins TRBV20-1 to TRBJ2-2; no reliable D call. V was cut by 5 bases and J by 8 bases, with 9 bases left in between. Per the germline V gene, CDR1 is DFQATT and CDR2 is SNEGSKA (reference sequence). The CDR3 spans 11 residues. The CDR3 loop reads CSARTSGELFF. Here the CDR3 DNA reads TGCAGTGCTCGAACATCGGGGGAGCTGTTTTTT.

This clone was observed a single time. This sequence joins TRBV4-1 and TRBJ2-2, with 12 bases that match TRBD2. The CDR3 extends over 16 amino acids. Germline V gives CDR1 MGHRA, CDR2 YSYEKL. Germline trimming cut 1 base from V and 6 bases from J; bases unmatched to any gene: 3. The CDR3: CASSQGLAGVSGELFF. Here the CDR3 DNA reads TGCGCCAGCAGCCAAGGACTAGCGGGAGTTTCCGGGGAGCTGTTTTTT.

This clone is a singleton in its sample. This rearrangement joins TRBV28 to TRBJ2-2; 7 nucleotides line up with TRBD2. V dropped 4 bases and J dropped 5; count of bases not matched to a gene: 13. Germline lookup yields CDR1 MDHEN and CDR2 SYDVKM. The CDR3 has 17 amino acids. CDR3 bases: TGTGCCAGCAGTTCCCCCCGGGGAGGGAGGAGAACCGGGGAGCTGTTTTTT. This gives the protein CASSSPRGGRRTGELFF.

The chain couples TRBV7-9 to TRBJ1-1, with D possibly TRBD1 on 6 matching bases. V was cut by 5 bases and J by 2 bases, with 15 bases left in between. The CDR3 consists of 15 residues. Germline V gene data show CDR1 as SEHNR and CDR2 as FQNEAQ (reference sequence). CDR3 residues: CASSPIRGLNTEAFF. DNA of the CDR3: TGTGCCAGCAGCCCGATCAGGGGTTTAAACACTGAAGCTTTCTTT.

CDR3 protein: CASSVSSSRGKLFF. CDR3 bases: TGTGCCAGCAGCGTTAGCTCGTCGCGTGGAAAACTGTTTTTT. This chain links TRBV9 with TRBJ1-4; D is uncertain. The length of the CDR3 is 14 residues. Germline V gives CDR1 SGDLS, CDR2 YYNGEE. The ends were cut back, 2 bases at V and 10 bases at J, with 15 bases in the middle.

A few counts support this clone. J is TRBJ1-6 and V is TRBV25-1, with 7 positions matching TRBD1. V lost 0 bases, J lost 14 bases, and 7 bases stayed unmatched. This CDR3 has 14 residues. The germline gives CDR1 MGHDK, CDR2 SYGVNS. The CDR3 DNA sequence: TGTGCCAGCAGTGAATATCGGGACAGCCAGGCCCTCCACTTT. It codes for CASSEYRDSQALHF.

The CDR3 is CASSFDRTDTQYF. The DNA for the CDR3 is TGCGCCAGCAGCTTTGACCGCACAGATACGCAGTATTTT. The rearrangement links TRBV5-1 to TRBJ2-3; D gene uncertain. The V end was cut by 2 bases, the J end by 1 base, with 5 bases between. The germline V gene encodes CDR1 SGHRS and CDR2 YFSETQ. This CDR3 is built from 13 residues.

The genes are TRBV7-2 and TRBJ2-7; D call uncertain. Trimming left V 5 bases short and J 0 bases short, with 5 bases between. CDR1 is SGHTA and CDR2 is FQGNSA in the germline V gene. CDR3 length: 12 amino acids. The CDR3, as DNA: TGTGCCAGCAGCCCCGGCTCCTACGAGCAGTACTTC. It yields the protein CASSPGSYEQYF. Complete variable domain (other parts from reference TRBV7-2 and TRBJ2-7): GAGVSQSPSNKVTEKGKDVELRCDPISGHTALYWYRQSLGQGLEFLIYFQGNSAPDKSGLPSDRFSAERTGGSVSTLTIQRTQQEDSAVYLCASSPGSYEQYFGPGTRLTVT.

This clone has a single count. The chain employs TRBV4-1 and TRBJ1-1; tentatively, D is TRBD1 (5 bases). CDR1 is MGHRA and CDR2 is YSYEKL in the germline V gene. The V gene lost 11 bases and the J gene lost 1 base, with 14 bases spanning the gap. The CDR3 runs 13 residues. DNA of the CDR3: TGCGCCGGGTCTGTCAGGGCGAACACTGAAGCTTTCTTT. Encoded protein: CAGSVRANTEAFF.

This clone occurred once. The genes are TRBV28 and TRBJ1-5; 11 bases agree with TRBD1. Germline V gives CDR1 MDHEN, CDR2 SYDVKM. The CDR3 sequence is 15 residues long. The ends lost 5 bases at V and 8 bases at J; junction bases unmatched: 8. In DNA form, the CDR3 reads TGTGCCAGCAGTCCCCCGGGACAGGGGGTTAAGCCCCAGCATTTT. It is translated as CASSPPGQGVKPQHF.

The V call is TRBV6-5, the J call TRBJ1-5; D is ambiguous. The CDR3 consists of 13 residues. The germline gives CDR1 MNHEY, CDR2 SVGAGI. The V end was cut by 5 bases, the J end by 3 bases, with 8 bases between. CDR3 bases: TGTGCCAGCAGTCGAGACAACAATCAGCCCCAGCATTTT. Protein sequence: CASSRDNNQPQHF.

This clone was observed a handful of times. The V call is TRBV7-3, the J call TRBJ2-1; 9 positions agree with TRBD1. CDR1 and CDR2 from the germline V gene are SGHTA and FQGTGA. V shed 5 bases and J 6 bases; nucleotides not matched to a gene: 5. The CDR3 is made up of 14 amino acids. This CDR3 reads CASSQGTGRNEQFF. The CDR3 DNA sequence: TGTGCCAGCAGCCAGGGGACAGGGCGCAATGAGCAGTTCTTC.

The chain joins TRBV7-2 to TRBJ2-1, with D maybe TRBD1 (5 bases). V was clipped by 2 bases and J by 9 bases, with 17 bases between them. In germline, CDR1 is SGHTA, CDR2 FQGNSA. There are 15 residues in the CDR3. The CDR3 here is CASSLFDLGQGEQFF. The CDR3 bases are TGTGCCAGCAGCTTATTTGACTTGGGGCAAGGTGAGCAGTTCTTC.

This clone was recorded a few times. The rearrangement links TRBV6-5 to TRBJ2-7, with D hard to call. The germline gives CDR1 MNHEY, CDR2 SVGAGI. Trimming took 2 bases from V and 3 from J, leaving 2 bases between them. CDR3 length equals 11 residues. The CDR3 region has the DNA TGTGCCAGCAGTTACAACTACGAGCAGTACTTC. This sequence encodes CASSYNYEQYF.

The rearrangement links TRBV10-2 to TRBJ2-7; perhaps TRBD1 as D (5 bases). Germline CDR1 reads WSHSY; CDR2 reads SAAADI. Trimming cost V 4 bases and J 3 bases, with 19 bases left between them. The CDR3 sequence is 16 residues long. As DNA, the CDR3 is TGCGCCAGCAGTGGTGCTAAAATTAGGGGCCACTACGAGCAGTACTTC. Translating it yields CASSGAKIRGHYEQYF.

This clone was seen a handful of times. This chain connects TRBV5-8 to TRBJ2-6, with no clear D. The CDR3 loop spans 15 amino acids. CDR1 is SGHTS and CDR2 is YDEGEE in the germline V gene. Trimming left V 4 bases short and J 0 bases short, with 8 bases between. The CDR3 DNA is TGTGCCAGCAGCCGTGGAAACTCTGGGGCCAACGTCCTGACTTTC. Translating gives CASSRGNSGANVLTF.

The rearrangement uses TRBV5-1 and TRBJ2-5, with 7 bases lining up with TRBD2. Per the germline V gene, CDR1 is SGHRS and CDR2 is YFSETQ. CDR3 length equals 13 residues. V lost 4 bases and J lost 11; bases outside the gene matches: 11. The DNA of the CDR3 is TGCGCCAGCAGCCTGGGGACGGCGGGGGAGCAGTACTTC. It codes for CASSLGTAGEQYF.

The CDR3 nucleotides read TGTGCCAGCATAAGGGCCGCGAACACCGGGGAGCTGTTTTTT. Translating gives CASIRAANTGELFF. The chain couples TRBV28 to TRBJ2-2; D gene uncertain. Germline CDR1 reads MDHEN; CDR2 reads SYDVKM. The CDR3 is 14 amino acids. The germline V and J ends were trimmed by 7 bases and 0 bases, with 9 bases remaining between them. The whole variable domain, remainder taken from reference TRBV28 and TRBJ2-2, is DVKVTQSSRYLVKRTGEKVFLECVQDMDHENMFWYRQDPGLGLRLIYFSYDVKMKEKGDIPEGYSVSREKKERFSLILESASTNQTSMYLCASIRAANTGELFFGEGSRLTVL.

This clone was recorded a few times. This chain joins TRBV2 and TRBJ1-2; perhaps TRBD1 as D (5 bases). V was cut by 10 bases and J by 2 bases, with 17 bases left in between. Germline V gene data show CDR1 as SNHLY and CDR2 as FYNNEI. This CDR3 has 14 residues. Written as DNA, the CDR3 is TGTGCCACCTCCCTCGGGGCAGCAAACTATGGCTACACCTTC. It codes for CATSLGAANYGYTF.

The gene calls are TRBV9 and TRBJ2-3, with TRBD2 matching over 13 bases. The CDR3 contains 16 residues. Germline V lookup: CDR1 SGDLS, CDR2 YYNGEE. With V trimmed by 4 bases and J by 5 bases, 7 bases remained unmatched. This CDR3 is CASSSGTSGTGDTQYF. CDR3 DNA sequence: TGTGCCAGCAGCTCCGGGACTAGCGGGACCGGAGATACGCAGTATTTT.

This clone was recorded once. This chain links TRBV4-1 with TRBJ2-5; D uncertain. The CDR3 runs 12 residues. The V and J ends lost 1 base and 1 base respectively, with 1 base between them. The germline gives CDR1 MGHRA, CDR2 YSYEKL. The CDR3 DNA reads TGCGCCAGCAGCCAAGCCCAAGAGACCCAGTACTTC. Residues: CASSQAQETQYF.